This T cell receptor (beta chain) was profiled in a study of cytomegalovirus exposure and HLA in healthy donors (dated by TCRdb to about 2017). At the level of the whole study: An earlier analysis of roughly 630 of the donors reported roughly 270 Gb of sequence data and around 120 million unique TCR beta sequences from approximately 180 million T cells. About 280 gigabases of sequencing data and 75 million to 85 million unique TCR sequences made up an early release that covered roughly 670 HLA-typed donors. The genetic ancestry cluster associated with self-reported Caucasian donors included about 84% of the roughly 400 genotyped donors. The study was designed to test whether signatures of past pathogen exposure could be identified by cataloging public T cell receptors. The T cell repertoires of 550 to 850 subjects were profiled by immunosequencing and related to cytomegalovirus serostatus. A separate validation cohort of approximately 120 different subjects was used in addition to the roughly 670-subject first cohort. To predict cytomegalovirus infection status, the study brought together high-throughput TCR immunosequencing, statistical association of individual TCRs with disease status, and machine learning. A later analysis re-examined previously published TCR beta repertoires from roughly 720 donors and added high-resolution HLA genotyping to investigate patterns of TCR occurrence. The later analysis used no new phenotypic data to find candidate immune exposures, relying instead on TCR beta sequences and their occurrence across donors. An earlier analysis of around 540 of the donors applied high-throughput TCR beta sequencing to assess whether each TCR beta V gene segment acted as functional or pseudogenic. Alongside the repertoire data, information on donor age, sex, ethnicity and CMV serostatus was compiled. A later genetic analysis used genome-wide SNP genotypes for about three fifths of the 666 donors, treating that subset as a discovery cohort. Every discovery cohort repertoire had been produced on one sequencing platform. Class I and class II HLA loci were covered by the typing at four-digit resolution. Typing coverage differed by locus: A, B, C, DRB1 and DQB1 were typed in roughly 629-630 donors, DQA1 in roughly 500, DPA1 in roughly 590, and DPB1 in 400 to 480. About five DR-DQ haplotypes were handled as single units for association and clustering because linkage in the cohort was strong. On average, roughly 250,000 unique TCR beta nucleotide sequences were sequenced per donor among 350 to 400 genotyped donors of the cohort, with roughly 20% of those sequences being non-productive.

The method behind the library was the immunoSEQ multiplex PCR assay. A mixture of 60 forward primers for TCR Vbeta segments and 13 reverse primers for TCR Jbeta segments was used in the multiplex PCR. The CDR3 region of rearranged TCR beta genes was amplified from genomic DNA by a multiplex PCR assay. The Illumina HiSeq System was used to sequence the amplified TCR beta libraries as 87-base-pair reads. The study's processing was this. In a later analysis, tens of millions of unique TCR beta chains were counted across the 650 to 750 repertoires, and roughly 11 million of these chains were shared by at least two donors. To remove PCR and sequencing errors, raw reads were error-corrected and collapsed into unique sequences using a nearest-neighbor algorithm that merged closely related sequences. Alignment of CDR3 sequences to IMGT reference sequences was used to assign V, D and J gene segments. Each retained sequence needed at least a six-nucleotide match to both a V gene segment and a J gene segment. Rearrangements were called productive when the CDR3 lacked stop codons and stayed in frame with V and J; all others were non-productive. Following IMGT convention, CDR3 was defined as the stretch from the second conserved V-encoded cysteine to the conserved J-encoded phenylalanine. The earlier analysis of 500 to 750 of the donors excluded any sequence lacking an unambiguous match to a single V gene segment. In an earlier analysis of 587 of the donors, V segments were called functional above 56.7% productive rearrangements and were called segregating when the between-donor standard deviation exceeded 5%. To diagnose cytomegalovirus status from the catalog of TCR beta chain sequences, a statistical classification framework was built. V and J gene assignment, in a later analysis, came from comparing TCR nucleotide sequences with IMGT/GENE-DB human TR gene sequences. A later analysis assigned CDR3 sequences and most-parsimonious VDJ recombination scenarios with the TCRdist pipeline. A later analysis defined each TCR beta chain by its CDR3 amino acid sequence plus V-gene family, and excluded reads lacking a unique V-gene family. As a way to deal with suspected cross-contamination and a sequencing artifact, a later analysis dropped nearly 600 nucleotide sequences that were highly shared and had low generation probability. A later analysis calculated a clonal expansion index for each public chain from normalized within-repertoire ranks of inferred template counts. In a later analysis, generation probabilities were computed using a VDJ recombination model fitted to out-of-frame rearrangements, and the results were checked against IGoR. Hypergeometric tests were used in a later analysis to score TCR-TCR, TCR-HLA and TCR-CMV co-occurrence, with a repertoire-size bias correction applied to the TCR pairs. To estimate false discovery rates, a later analysis permuted the HLA or CMV assignments 20 times. In a later analysis, co-occurring TCRs were grouped using DBSCAN, and TCRdist sequence similarity was added for clustering within HLA-allele-positive subsets. For co-occurrence clustering, repertoires with fewer than 30,000 or more than 120,000 public chains were excluded, along with five repertoires with anomalous nucleotide sharing. TCRdb carries this immuneACCESS record with in-frame sequences only. Its versions omit some clonotypes, under half of them owing to an unresolved V gene in the studies checked, with the rest unexplained. The DNA was the basis for D and trimming; V, J and clone size are from that table. Here the sample has approximately 130,000 clones; over 75% occur a single time. The top ten clonotypes cover around 1.5% of the sample.

What the work shows at the level of the full study, not this receptor alone: In a later genetic analysis, a missense DCLRE1C variant was associated with V-gene and J-gene trimming of TCR beta chains, and the association was replicated in an independent cohort. A few of the identified cytomegalovirus-associated TCR beta chains were confirmed in vitro to be specific for cytomegalovirus antigens. A later analysis found that most CMV-associated TCR beta chains appeared HLA-restricted, with HLA associations seemingly driven largely by CMV exposure. The cohort was sequenced for TCR beta chains only, and without alpha or paired-chain data the features that could be detected were limited. A further reported finding was that TCR beta sequences accurately predicted the HLA-A and HLA-B alleles for most subjects in the first cohort. When HLA alleles, especially DR and DQ, strongly co-occurred, TCR associations were difficult to assign to individual alleles. Because the 87-base-pair reads could not distinguish some IMGT-functional V segments, including TRBV6-2 and TRBV6-3, those segments were excluded. In a later genetic analysis, fewer N-insertions in productive TCRs were reported among donors in an Asian-associated ancestry cluster than the approximately 710-donor mean. A later analysis associated 15,000 or so TCR beta sequences with specific HLA alleles at a false discovery rate of 0.05. The sequencing pipeline was judged likely to have produced a cluster of highly shared sequence variants as a technical artifact. Presence/absence analyses assumed roughly uniform sequencing depth across donors, an assumption that may not hold. According to the authors, the approach could potentially be generalized to other disease states and immunological phenotypes. Because counts were too low, more than 15 rarely observed V segments, including chromosome 9 orphons, were left out of the earlier analysis of 587 of the donors. According to a later analysis, TCR association rates differed among HLA loci, with DRB1 alleles showing the most associated TCRs and HLA-C alleles showing the fewest. The study listed 164 TCR beta chains as associated with cytomegalovirus. While some public TCRs were present in many individuals, most TCR sequences turned up only very rarely across donors. Broadly in line with IMGT annotations, most TCR beta V segments showed up in productive rearrangements about 90% or about 30% of the time in an earlier analysis of 587 of the donors. HLA typing was unavailable for some donors at each locus, so association tests used only the typed subset. Linkage disequilibrium might explain the correlated functional status among segregating V segments, but an unknown experimental factor could not be excluded. Several of the top co-occurrence clusters appeared to be linked to parvovirus B19, influenza, CMV and Epstein-Barr virus, according to a later analysis. In a later analysis, HLA-associated TCR beta chains showed more clonal expansion and lower generation probabilities than non-associated chains that were equally common. In both the original and validation cohorts, the classifier was reported to diagnose cytomegalovirus status with high specificity and sensitivity. CMV serostatus was the only immune exposure information available for the cohort.

Taken from cysteine to phenylalanine, the CDR3 has 15 residues. The DNA shown is the 45-base CDR3, in frame from base 1. CDR1 and CDR2, looked up from the germline V gene, are SGHTA and FQGNSA. The germline V and J ends show losses of 5 bases and 4 bases respectively, and no gene match explains 5 bases of the junction. The cohort was made up of hundreds of healthy bone marrow donors. At the time of sampling, all cohort members were nominally healthy, though unrecorded immune exposures were likely present. The donor was CMV seronegative and belonged to the group of 320 or so seronegative cohort members. Each donor provided a peripheral blood sample, and peripheral blood mononuclear cells were used for TCR beta sequencing. Genomic DNA extraction from the blood cell samples was performed with the Qiagen DNeasy Blood Extraction Kit. Worth noting for this clone: Its antigen remains undetermined. Base qualities are not at hand, and no much larger clone is one base apart.

The source material was PBMCs. The TCR originated in a woman aged 18-30 years in good health and CMV-seronegative. The receptor chain draws on TRBV7-2 and TRBJ2-2, with 9 middle bases fitting TRBD1. The CDR3 loop reads CASSIGQGTTGELFF. The DNA sequence is TGTGCCAGCAGCATCGGACAGGGGACCACCGGGGAGCTGTTTTTT.